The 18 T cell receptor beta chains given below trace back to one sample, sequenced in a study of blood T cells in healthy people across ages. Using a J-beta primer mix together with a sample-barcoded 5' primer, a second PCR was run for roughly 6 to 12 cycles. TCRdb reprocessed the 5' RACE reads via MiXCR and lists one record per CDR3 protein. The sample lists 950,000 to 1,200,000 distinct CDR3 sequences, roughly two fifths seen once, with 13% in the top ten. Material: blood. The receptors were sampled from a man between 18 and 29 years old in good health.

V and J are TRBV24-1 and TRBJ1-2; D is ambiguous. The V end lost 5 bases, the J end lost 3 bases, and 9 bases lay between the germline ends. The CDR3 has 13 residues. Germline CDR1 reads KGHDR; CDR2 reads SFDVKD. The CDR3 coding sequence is TGTGCCACCAGTGTGGACTCTTACTATGGCTACACCTTC. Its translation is CATSVDSYYGYTF.

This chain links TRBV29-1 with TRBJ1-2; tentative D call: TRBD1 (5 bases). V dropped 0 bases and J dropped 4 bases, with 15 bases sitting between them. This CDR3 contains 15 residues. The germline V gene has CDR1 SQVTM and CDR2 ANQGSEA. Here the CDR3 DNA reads TGCAGCGTTGAAGATCCTCCGGTGGGGCTCTATGGCTACACCTTC. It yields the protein CSVEDPPVGLYGYTF.

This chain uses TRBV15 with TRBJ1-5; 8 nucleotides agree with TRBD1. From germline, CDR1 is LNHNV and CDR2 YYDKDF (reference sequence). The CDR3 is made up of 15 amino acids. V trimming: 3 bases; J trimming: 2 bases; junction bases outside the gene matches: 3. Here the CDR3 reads CATSRAGQGNQPQHF. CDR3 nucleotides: TGTGCCACCAGCAGGGCGGGACAGGGCAATCAGCCCCAGCATTTT.

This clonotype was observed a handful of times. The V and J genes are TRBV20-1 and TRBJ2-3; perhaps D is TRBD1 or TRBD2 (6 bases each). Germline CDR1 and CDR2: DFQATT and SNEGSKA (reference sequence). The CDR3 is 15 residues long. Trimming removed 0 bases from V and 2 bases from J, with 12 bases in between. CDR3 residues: CSARDLRGATDTQYF. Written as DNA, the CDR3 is TGCAGTGCTAGAGATCTGAGGGGGGCCACAGATACGCAGTATTTT.

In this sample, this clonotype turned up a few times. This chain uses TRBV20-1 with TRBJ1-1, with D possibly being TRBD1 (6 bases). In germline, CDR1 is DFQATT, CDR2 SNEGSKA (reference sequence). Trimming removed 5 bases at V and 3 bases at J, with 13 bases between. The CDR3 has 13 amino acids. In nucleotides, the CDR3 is TGCAGTGCTCTTACAGGGTCCCACACTGAAGCTTTCTTT. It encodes CSALTGSHTEAFF.

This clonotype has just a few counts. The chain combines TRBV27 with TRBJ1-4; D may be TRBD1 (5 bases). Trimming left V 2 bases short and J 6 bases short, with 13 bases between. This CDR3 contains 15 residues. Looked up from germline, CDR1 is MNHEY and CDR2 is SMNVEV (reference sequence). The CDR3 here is CASSLKKGLYEKLFF. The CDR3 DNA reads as TGTGCCAGCAGTTTAAAGAAGGGGTTATATGAAAAACTGTTTTTT. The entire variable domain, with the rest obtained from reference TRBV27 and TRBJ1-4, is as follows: EAQVTQNPRYLITVTGKKLTVTCSQNMNHEYMSWYRQDPGLGLRQIYYSMNVEVTDKGDVPEGYKVSRKEKRNFPLILESPSPNQTSLYFCASSLKKGLYEKLFFGSGTQLSVL.

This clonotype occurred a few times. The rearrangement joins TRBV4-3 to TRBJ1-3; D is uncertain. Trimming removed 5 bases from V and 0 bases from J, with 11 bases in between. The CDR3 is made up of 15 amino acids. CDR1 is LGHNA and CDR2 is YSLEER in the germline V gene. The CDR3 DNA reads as TGCGCCAGCAGCAAGGCCGGGAACTCTGGAAACACCATATATTTT. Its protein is CASSKAGNSGNTIYF.

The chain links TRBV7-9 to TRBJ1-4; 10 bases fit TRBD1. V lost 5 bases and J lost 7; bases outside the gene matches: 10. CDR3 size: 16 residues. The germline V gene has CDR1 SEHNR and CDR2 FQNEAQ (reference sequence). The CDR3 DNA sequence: TGTGCCAGCAGCCTCCGGGACAGGGGATCGGGTGAAAAACTGTTTTTT. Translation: CASSLRDRGSGEKLFF.

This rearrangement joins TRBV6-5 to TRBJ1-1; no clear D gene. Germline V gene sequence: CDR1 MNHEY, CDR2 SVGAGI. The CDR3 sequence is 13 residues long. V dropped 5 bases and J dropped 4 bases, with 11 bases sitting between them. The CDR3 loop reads CASSQVSGTEAFF. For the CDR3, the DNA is TGTGCCAGCAGTCAAGTATCGGGCACTGAAGCTTTCTTT.

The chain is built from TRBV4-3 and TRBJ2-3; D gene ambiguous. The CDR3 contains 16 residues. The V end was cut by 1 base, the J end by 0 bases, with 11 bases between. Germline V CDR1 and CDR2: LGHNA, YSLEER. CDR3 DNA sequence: TGCGCCAGCAGCCAAGGGACCTCATCTAGCACAGATACGCAGTATTTT. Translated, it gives CASSQGTSSSTDTQYF.

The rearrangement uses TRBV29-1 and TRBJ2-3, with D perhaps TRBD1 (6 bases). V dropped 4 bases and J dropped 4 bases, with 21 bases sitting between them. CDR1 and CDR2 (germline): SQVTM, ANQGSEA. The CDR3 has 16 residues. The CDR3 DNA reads TGCAGCGTTGCCAGGGACACCGCAGGAAGCCCAGATACGCAGTATTTT. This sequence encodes CSVARDTAGSPDTQYF.

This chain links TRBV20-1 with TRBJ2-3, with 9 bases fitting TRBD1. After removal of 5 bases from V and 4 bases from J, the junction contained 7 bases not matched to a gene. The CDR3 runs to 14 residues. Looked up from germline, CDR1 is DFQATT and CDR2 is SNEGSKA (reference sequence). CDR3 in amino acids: CSAQGTGTPDTQYF. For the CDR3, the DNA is TGCAGTGCTCAAGGGACAGGGACGCCAGATACGCAGTATTTT.

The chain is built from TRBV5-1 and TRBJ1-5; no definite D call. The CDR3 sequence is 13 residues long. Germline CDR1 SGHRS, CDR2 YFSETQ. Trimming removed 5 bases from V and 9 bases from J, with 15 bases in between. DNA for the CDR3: TGCGCCAGCAGTGCGGACGGATTTGGGCCCCAGCATTTT. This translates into CASSADGFGPQHF.

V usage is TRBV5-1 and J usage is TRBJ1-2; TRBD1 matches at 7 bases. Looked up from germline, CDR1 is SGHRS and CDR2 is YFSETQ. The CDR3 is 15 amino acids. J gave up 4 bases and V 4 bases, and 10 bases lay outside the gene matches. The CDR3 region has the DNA TGCGCCAGCAGCCCAACAGGGGAGTCACTCTATGGCTACACCTTC. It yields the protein CASSPTGESLYGYTF.

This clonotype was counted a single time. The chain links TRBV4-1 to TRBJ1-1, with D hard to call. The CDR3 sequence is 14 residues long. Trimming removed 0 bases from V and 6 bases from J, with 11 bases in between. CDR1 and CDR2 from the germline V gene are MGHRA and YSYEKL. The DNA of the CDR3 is TGCGCCAGCAGCCAAGAGATCGCGACCCCTGAAGCTTTCTTT. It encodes CASSQEIATPEAFF.

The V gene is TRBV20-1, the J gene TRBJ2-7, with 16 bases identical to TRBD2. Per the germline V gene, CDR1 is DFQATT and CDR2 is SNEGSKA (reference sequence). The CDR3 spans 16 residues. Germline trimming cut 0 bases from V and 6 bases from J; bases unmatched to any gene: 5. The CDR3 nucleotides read TGCAGTGCTAGAGATACCGGGACTAGCGGGGGGGTCGAGCAGTACTTC. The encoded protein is CSARDTGTSGGVEQYF.

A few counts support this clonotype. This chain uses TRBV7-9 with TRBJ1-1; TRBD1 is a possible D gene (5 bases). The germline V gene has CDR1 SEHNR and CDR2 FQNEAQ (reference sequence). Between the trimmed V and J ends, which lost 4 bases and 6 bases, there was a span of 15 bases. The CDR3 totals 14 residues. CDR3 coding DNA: TGTGCCAGCAGCTCACCCGGGGGTTTCGCTGAAGCTTTCTTT. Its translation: CASSSPGGFAEAFF.

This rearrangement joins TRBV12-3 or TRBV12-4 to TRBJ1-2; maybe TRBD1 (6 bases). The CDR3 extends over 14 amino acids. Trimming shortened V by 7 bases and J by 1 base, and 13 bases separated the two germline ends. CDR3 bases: TGTGCCAGCACCGAGGACAGATTTAACTATGGCTACACCTTC. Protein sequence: CASTEDRFNYGYTF.